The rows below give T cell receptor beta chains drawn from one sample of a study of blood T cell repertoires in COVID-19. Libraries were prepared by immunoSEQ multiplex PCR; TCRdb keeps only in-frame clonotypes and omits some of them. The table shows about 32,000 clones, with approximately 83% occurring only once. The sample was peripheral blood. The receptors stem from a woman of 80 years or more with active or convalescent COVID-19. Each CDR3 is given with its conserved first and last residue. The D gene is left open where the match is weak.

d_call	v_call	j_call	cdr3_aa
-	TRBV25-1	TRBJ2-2	CASSASLGLHTGELFF
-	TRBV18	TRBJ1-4	CASSPGRDEKLFF
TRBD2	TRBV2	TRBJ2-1	CASMRLAGVLYNEQFF
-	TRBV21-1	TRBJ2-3	CASSKLPIGHFTDTQYF
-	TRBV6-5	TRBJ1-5	CASSPQEIKPQHF
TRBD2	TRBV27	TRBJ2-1	CASSLLAGSYNEQFF
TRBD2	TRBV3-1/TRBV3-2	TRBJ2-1	CASSQVLAGGPYEQFF
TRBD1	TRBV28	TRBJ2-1	CASRTGGSYNEQFF
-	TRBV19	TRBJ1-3	CASSTDNGGNTIYF
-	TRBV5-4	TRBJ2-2	CASSSEINTGELFF
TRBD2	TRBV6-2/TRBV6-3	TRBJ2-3	CASSSSSLGLHTDTQYF
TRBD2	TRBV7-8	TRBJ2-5	CASSPLGTSGGGTQYF
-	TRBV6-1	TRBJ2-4	CASSEGGAKNIQYF
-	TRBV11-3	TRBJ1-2	CASSLQGTAGYTF
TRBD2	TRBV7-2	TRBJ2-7	CASSLDGLVAYEQYF
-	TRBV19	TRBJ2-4	CASRSAGLGQGLAKNIQYF
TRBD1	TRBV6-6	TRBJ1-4	CASSTNRGREKLFF
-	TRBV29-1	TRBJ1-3	CSAGENSGNTIYF
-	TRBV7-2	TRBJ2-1	CASSFTRLAATPNEQFF
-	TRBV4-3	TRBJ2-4	CASSPHPRQDLIQYF
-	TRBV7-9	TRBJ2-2	CASGAGLYTGELFF
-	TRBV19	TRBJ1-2	CATRGEARDYGYTF
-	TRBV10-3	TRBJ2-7	CAISETSGYEQYF
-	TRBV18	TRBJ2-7	CASSPRQLSYEQYF
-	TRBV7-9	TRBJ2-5	CASSSRETQYF
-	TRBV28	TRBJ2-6	CASRSSGAGANVLTF
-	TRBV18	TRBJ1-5	CASSPGGNSNQPQHF
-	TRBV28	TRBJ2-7	CASSWTTQSSYEQYF
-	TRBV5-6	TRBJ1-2	CASTVVNRARKDGYTF
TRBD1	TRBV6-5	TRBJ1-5	CASSYSLDRDQPQHF
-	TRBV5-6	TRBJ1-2	CASSLGLGGYGYTF
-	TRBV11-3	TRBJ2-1	CASSSRLKHNEQFF
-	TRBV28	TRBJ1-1	CASSLSGQPTEAFF
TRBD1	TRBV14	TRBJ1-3	CASATGAGNTIYF
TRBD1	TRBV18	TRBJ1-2	CASSSDSRGLGGYTF
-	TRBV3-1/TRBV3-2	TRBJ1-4	CASSHAGEKLFF
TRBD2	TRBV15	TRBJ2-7	CATSSPRERAYEQYF
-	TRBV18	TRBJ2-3	CASSPPKPSSGADTQYF
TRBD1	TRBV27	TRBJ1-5	CASSTGGAGNQPQHF
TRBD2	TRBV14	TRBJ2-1	CASSHNGTSGKRSSYNEQFF
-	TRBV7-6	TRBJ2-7	CASSARSGFEQYF